The source of this TCR beta chain is a study of cytomegalovirus exposure and HLA in healthy donors. Study-level information: Early on, a data release was issued that held approximately 78 million unique TCRs from HLA-typed donors.

This clone was detected once. Its antigen remains unidentified. Points from the study as a whole: The CMV antigen specificity of a few CMV-associated chains was confirmed through in vitro analysis. There were reportedly fewer N-insertions in an Asian-associated ancestry cluster than the approximately 670-donor mean, in a later analysis. Most CMV-associated TCR beta chains appeared HLA-restricted in a later analysis.

This PCR relied on a set of 60 Vbeta primers and 13 Jbeta primers. Sequenced by immunoSEQ multiplex PCR; TCRdb stores in-frame clones only, minus some. The repertoire holds approximately 140,000 clones, with roughly 78% as singletons. The TCR sequence derives from a man aged 50 to 59 in good health and CMV-seropositive. The sample comprised PBMCs.

The DNA of the CDR3 is TGCGCCAGCAGTGAATGGTCAGGGGGGCAAGAGACCCAGTACTTC. This codes for CASSEWSGGQETQYF. The V call is TRBV10-1, the J call TRBJ2-5; D is perhaps TRBD1 (7 bases). The CDR3 loop spans 15 amino acids. Germline CDR1 and CDR2: WNHNN and SYGVQD (reference sequence). The ends were cut back, 3 bases at V and 2 bases at J, with 13 bases in the middle.